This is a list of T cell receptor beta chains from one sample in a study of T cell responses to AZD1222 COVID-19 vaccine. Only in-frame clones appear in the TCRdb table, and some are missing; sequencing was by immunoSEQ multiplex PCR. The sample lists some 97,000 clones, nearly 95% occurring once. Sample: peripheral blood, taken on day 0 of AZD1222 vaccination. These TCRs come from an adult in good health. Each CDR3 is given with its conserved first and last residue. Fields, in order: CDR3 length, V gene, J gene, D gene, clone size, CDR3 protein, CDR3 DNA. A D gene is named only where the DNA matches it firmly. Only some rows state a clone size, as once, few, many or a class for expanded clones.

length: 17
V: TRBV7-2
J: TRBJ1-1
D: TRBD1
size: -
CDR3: CASSWSGTGQSNTEAFF
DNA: TGTGCCAGCAGCTGGAGCGGGACAGGCCAGTCGAACACTGAAGCTTTCTTT

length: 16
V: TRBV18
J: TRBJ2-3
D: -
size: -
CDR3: CASSPQVLAQTDTQYF
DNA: TGTGCCAGCTCACCACAGGTGCTAGCCCAAACAGATACGCAGTATTTT

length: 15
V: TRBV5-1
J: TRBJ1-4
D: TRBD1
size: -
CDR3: CASSLIRGRDEKLFF
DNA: TGCGCCAGCAGCTTGATTAGGGGGCGTGATGAAAAACTGTTTTTT

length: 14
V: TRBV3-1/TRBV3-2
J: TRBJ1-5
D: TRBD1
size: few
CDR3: CASSLRTGNQPQHF
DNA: TGTGCCAGCAGCCTAAGGACAGGGAATCAGCCCCAGCATTTT

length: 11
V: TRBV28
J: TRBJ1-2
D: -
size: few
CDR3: CASSFPYGYTF
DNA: TGTGCCAGCAGTTTCCCGTATGGCTACACCTTC

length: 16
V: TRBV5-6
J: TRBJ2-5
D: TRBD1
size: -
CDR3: CASSLMVGDSQETQYF
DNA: TGTGCCAGCAGCTTAATGGTAGGGGACAGCCAAGAGACCCAGTACTTC

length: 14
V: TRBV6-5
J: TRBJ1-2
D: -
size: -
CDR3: CASSYGRHNYGYTF
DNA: TGTGCCAGCAGTTACGGAAGGCATAACTATGGCTACACCTTC

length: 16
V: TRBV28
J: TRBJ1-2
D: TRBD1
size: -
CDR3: CASRRLGTGGGYGYTF
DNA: TGTGCCAGCAGGAGACTCGGGACAGGGGGCGGGTATGGCTACACCTTC

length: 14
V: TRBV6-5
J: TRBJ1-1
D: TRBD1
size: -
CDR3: CASRRQGGSAEAFF
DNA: TGTGCCAGCAGGCGACAGGGGGGCAGCGCTGAAGCTTTCTTT

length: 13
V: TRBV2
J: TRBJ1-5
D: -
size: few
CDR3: CASRAQGVQPQHF
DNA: TGTGCCAGCAGGGCACAGGGAGTACAGCCCCAGCATTTT

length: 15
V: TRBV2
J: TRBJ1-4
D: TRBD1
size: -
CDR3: CASSVQRGRDEKLFF
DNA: TGTGCCAGCAGTGTCCAGAGGGGGCGCGATGAAAAACTGTTTTTT

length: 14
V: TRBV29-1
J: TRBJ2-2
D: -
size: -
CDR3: CSVGLNSGTGELFF
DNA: TGCAGCGTAGGACTAAACTCGGGTACCGGGGAGCTGTTTTTT

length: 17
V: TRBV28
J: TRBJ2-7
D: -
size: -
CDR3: CASSSPIGRDSTYEQYF
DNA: TGTGCCAGCAGTTCCCCCATTGGGCGGGACTCCACCTACGAGCAGTACTTC

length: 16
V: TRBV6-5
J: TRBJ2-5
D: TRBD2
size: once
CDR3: CASSYIAGERQETQYF
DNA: TGTGCCAGCAGTTACATTGCGGGAGAGCGGCAAGAGACCCAGTACTTC

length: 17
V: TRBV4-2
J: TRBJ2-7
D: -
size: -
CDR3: CASSQAYGTGSSYEQYF
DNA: TGTGCCAGCAGCCAAGCTTACGGGACCGGGAGCTCCTACGAGCAGTACTTC

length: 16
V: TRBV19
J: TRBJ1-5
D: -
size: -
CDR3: CASSMVGEADDQPQHF
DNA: TGTGCCAGTAGTATGGTGGGTGAGGCAGACGATCAGCCCCAGCATTTT

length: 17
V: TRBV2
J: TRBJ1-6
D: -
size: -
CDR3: CASSEEDTTIYNSPLHF
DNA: TGTGCCAGCAGTGAAGAGGATACGACGATTTATAATTCACCCCTCCACTTT

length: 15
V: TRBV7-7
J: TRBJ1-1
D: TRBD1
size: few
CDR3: CASSPGTGPNTEAFF
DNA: TGTGCCAGCAGCCCAGGGACAGGACCGAACACTGAAGCTTTCTTT

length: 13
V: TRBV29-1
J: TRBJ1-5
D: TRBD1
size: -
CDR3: CSVGDSSYQPQHF
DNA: TGCAGCGTTGGGGACAGCTCTTATCAGCCCCAGCATTTT

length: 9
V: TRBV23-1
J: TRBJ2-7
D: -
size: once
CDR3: CASSNSKDF
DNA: TGCGCCAGCAGTAATAGTAAAGACTTC

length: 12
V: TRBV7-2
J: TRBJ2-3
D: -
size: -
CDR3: CASSPQGDTQYF
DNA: TGTGCCAGCAGCCCCCAAGGAGATACGCAGTATTTT

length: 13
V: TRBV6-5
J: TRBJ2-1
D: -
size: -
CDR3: CASRATPLNEQFF
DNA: TGTGCCAGCAGGGCCACTCCTCTTAATGAGCAGTTCTTC

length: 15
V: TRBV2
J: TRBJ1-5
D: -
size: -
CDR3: CASGGWQGGNQPQHF
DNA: TGTGCCAGCGGGGGTTGGCAGGGTGGGAATCAGCCCCAGCATTTT

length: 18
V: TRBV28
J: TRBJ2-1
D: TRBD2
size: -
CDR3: CASSSLGLAGGLYNEQFF
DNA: TGTGCCAGCAGTTCCCTGGGACTAGCGGGAGGACTCTACAATGAGCAGTTCTTC

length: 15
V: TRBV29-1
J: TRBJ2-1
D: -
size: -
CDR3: CSVEVPGLSYNEQFF
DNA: TGCAGCGTTGAAGTTCCGGGACTTTCCTACAATGAGCAGTTCTTC

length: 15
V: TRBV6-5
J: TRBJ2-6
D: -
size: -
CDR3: CASSLEGSGANVLTF
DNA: TGTGCCAGCAGTCTGGAGGGTTCTGGGGCCAACGTCCTGACTTTC

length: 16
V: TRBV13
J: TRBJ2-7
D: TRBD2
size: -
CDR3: CASSLASGRALREQYF
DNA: TGTGCCAGCAGCTTAGCTAGCGGGAGGGCCCTCCGCGAGCAGTACTTC

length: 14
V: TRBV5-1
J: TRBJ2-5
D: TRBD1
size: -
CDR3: CASSPGQGGETQYF
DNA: TGCGCCAGCAGCCCGGGACAGGGCGGAGAGACCCAGTACTTC

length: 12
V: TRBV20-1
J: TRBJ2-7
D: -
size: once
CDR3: CSASTESYEQYF
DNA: TGCAGTGCTAGTACCGAATCCTACGAGCAGTACTTC

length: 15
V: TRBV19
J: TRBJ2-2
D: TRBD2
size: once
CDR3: CASRGTSGNTGELFF
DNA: TGTGCCAGTAGGGGGACTAGCGGGAATACCGGGGAGCTGTTTTTT

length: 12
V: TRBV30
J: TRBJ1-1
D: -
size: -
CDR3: CAWSVLNTEAFF
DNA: TGTGCCTGGAGTGTACTGAACACTGAAGCTTTCTTT

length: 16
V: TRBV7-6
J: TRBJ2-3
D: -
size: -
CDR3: CASSHPAGFGADTQYF
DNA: TGTGCCAGCAGCCATCCTGCTGGGTTTGGGGCAGATACGCAGTATTTT

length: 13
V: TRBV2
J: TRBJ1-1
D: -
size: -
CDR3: CASRSGQNTEAFF
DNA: TGTGCCAGCAGATCAGGCCAGAACACTGAAGCTTTCTTT